The clone carrying this TCR beta chain has just a few counts. Recovered participants had two consecutive negative NP/OP PCR tests, healthcare professional clearance, or symptom resolution. This sample is part of a study of blood T cell repertoires in COVID-19. Study-level background: T cells, B-cell-depleted T cells, or PBMCs provided the cDNA or gDNA that served as material.

In the authors' methods: The assay estimated nucleated cells by amplifying reference gene primers. The repertoire was sequenced with immunoSEQ multiplex PCR; TCRdb's copy has only in-frame clones and lacks some. D and trimming come from the DNA, and the V and J calls and clone size come from that table. The table has roughly 140,000 clones, about 81% seen once. This CDR3 contains 16 residues. V gave up 2 bases and J gave up 2 bases; unmatched junction bases: 9. Germline V gives CDR1 SGHRS, CDR2 YFSETQ. The clonotype originates from a man aged 45-65 years who had recovered from COVID-19. Sample: PBMCs or T cells enriched from blood (not recorded which). V is TRBV5-1 and J is TRBJ2-7, with TRBD1 identical over 8 bases. CDR3 protein: CASSLSGQATPYEQYF. CDR3 in DNA: TGCGCCAGCAGCTTATCGGGACAGGCGACTCCCTACGAGCAGTACTTC.